This T cell receptor beta chain came from a study of regulatory T cells in long-lasting Graves disease. The CDR3 is made up of 13 amino acids. Germline CDR1 and CDR2: MNHNS and SASEGT. V was cut by 6 bases and J by 9 bases, with 17 bases left in between. General study findings and limits: Newly diagnosed patients had higher TCR diversity than persistent Graves' patients did. Favoring TRBV28, TRBJ1-2 and TRBJ2-5 was a feature seen in persistent disease.

Time point of the sample: persistent/refractory GD, antithyroid drugs over 5 years with positive TRAb. The TCR library was made from RNA extracted from PBMCs. This clonotype has at least ten counts. Antigen unknown. Through Arm-PCR of CDR3 regions and iRepertoire HTBI primers, TCR beta libraries were built. TCRdb itself ran the multiplex PCR reads through MiXCR, one entry per CDR3 protein. This table has hundreds of thousands of distinct CDR3 sequences, roughly 23% appearing once. The sequence was obtained from a female donor with Graves disease. This chain connects TRBV6-1 to TRBJ1-2, with D perhaps matching TRBD1 (6 bases). The sequenced sample was peripheral blood mononuclear cells (PBMCs), obtained when the disease was refractory, from a patient treated with antithyroid drugs. The CDR3 region has the DNA TGTGCCAGCAGCTATAGCGGGGGGCGAAGCTACACCTTC. Protein product: CASSYSGGRSYTF.